A selection of T cell receptor beta chains follows, all from one sample in a study of beta chain features in type 1 diabetes. Clones were read by immunoSEQ multiplex PCR, and TCRdb kept only the in-frame ones, dropping some. The repertoire consists of over 500,000 clones, with around 15% occurring once and the leading ten covering around 0.1%. Sequences were obtained from naive CD4+ T cells from blood. These receptors were taken from a man between 18 and 35 years old in good health. Each CDR3 is given without its conserved first and last residue. The size field is filled for only some rows; it gives once, few, many or a size class.

>many|TRBV5-4
ASSQGTDGNIQY
>NA|TRBV18
ASSRRTITYNEQF
>few|TRBV19
ASSTSGRTYNEQF
>few|TRBV7-9
ASSPRGTGGGSYEQY
>NA|TRBV4-1
ASSFKPRDPNRTDTQY
>few|TRBV5-4
ASSSDAGSYEQY
>NA|TRBV18
ASSPNTGVEQY
>few|TRBV29-1
SVEVDRPGYT
>NA|TRBV7-9
ASSLAGERRGRARF
>few|TRBV28
ASSLNRLNTEAF
>few|TRBV29-1
SVEDQRGVETQY
>NA|TRBV18
ASSPRQAQNTEAF
>few|TRBV10-3
AIRRPGLAGGQETQY
>few|TRBV7-2
ASSLDRDYGYT
>few|TRBV28
ASSLRTLQETQY
>NA|TRBV19
ASGEDRAEQF
>few|TRBV30
AWSVRANYGYT
>NA|TRBV7-3
ASRFQGVGTEAF
>few|TRBV7-2
ASSSGSGTQY
>few|TRBV29-1
SAGGRGETQY
>NA|TRBV28
ASSSGLGAYEQY
>few|TRBV7-6
ASSLRRHRGQETQY
>few|TRBV9
ASSVGRNTEAF
>NA|TRBV4-1
ASSQERPTDTQY
>NA|TRBV28
ASNPLLYRVRTQY
>few|TRBV18
ASSPPSTRDTQY
>few|TRBV29-1
SVDLPGTYEQY
>NA|TRBV4-3
ASSQVPSLTGGARGYT
>few|TRBV21-1
ASRGYGYT
>NA|TRBV5-1
ASSLDAGTGELF
>NA|TRBV7-8
ASSLDRGYGYT
>NA|TRBV10-3
AISSGLRTSYEQY
>few|TRBV7-8
ASSLLSSGGTDTQY
>NA|TRBV27
ASSLRMASYNSPLH
>NA|TRBV10-3
AISLASGGETQY
>few|TRBV18
ASSPDRATEAF
>many|TRBV7-9
ASSPSTDTQY
>NA|TRBV4-1
ASSQDRHGAYEQY
>few|TRBV28
ASSPPGGSYNEQF
>NA|TRBV18
ASSPPGGDLAKNIQY
>few|TRBV19
ASRREPKGYSPLH
>few|TRBV30
AWSVPRGGSGNTIY